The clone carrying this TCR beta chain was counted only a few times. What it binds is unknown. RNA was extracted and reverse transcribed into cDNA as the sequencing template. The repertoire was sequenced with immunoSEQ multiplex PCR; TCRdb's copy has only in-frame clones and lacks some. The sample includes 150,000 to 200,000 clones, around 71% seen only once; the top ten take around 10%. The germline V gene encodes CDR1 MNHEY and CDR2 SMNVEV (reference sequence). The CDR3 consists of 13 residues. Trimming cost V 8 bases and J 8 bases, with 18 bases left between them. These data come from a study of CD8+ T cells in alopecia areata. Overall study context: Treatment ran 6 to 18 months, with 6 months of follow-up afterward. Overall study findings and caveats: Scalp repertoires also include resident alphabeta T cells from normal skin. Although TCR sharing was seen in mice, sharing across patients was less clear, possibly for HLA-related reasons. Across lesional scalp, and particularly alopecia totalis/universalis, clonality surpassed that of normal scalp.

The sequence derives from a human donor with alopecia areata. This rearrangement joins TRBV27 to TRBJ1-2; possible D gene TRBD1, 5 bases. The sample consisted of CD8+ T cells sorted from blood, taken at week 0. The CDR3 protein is CASSIDNGGGYTF. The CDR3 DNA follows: TGTGCCAGCTCAATCGACAACGGGGGAGGCTACACCTTC.